A selection of T cell receptor beta chains follows, all from one sample in a study of blood T cell repertoires in COVID-19. Assay used: immunoSEQ multiplex PCR; TCRdb lists only in-frame clones, some missing. This sample has a few hundred thousand clones, with around 83% found just once. The sample consisted of peripheral blood. These receptors all come from a man aged 45 to 65 with active or convalescent COVID-19. Each CDR3 is given with its conserved first and last residue. The D gene is left open where the match is weak. Size tells how often a clone was seen (once, few, many) or the class of an expanded clone, and some rows leave it out.

clone size	V gene	D gene	J gene	CDR3 DNA	CDR3 protein
few	TRBV5-4	TRBD1	TRBJ1-3	TGTGCCAGCAGCTTGGCCACTGGGACAGTTCCGAACCTATATTTT	CASSLATGTVPNLYF
-	TRBV27	TRBD1	TRBJ1-3	TGTGCCAGCAGTTTTGGACAGGGGGCTGGAAACACCATATATTTT	CASSFGQGAGNTIYF
once	TRBV15	TRBD2	TRBJ2-1	TGTGCCACCAGCAGTTCCGGGACTACTTACAATGAGCAGTTCTTC	CATSSSGTTYNEQFF
-	TRBV30	-	TRBJ1-5	TGTGCCTGGAGTGTAAGGCAGGGAGGTCAGCCCCAGCATTTT	CAWSVRQGGQPQHF
-	TRBV5-4	-	TRBJ2-2	TGTGCCAGCAGCTTTGCAACGGGAGCCGGGGAGCTGTTTTTT	CASSFATGAGELFF
-	TRBV6-6	-	TRBJ1-1	TGTGCCAGCAGTATCGGGGGGCCCGCTGAAGCTTTCTTT	CASSIGGPAEAFF
-	TRBV19	-	TRBJ2-1	TGTGCCAGTCAGGCGCCTGGCAGGGGTGAGCAGTTCTTC	CASQAPGRGEQFF
-	TRBV11-2	TRBD2	TRBJ2-1	TGTGCCAGCAGCCCCTGGACTAGCGCTCCGAAGTTCTTC	CASSPWTSAPKFF
-	TRBV19	TRBD1	TRBJ1-3	TGTGCCAGTAATTTCCGGGACAGGTCTGGAAACACCATATATTTT	CASNFRDRSGNTIYF
once	TRBV7-9	-	TRBJ1-2	TGTGCCAGCAGCTTCAGAAGTGACTATGGCTACACCTTC	CASSFRSDYGYTF
-	TRBV19	TRBD2	TRBJ2-5	TGTGCCAGTAGTCTTAGCGGGGGGGCGGTCCAAGAGACCCAGTACTTC	CASSLSGGAVQETQYF
-	TRBV5-1	TRBD1	TRBJ2-7	TGCGCCAGCAGCTTCGGGACAGCCTACGAGCAGTACTTC	CASSFGTAYEQYF
-	TRBV6-6	TRBD1	TRBJ1-3	TGTGCCAGCAGTCCGACAGGGGTAGGAAACACCATATATTTT	CASSPTGVGNTIYF
-	TRBV5-1	-	TRBJ2-5	TGCGCCAGCAGCTTGGCCGTGGCAGACCAAGAGACCCAGTACTTC	CASSLAVADQETQYF
-	TRBV5-6	TRBD1	TRBJ2-5	TGTGCCAGCAGCTTGGTGGACAGGGATGAGACCCAGTACTTC	CASSLVDRDETQYF
-	TRBV30	-	TRBJ2-1	TGTGCCTGGATAGGACGGACGGGATACAATGAGCAGTTCTTC	CAWIGRTGYNEQFF
few	TRBV19	-	TRBJ1-5	TGTGCCAGTAGTATTGGACAGTCATATCAGCCCCAGCATTTT	CASSIGQSYQPQHF
-	TRBV6-5	-	TRBJ1-1	TGTGCCAGCAGTAGAGGGACAACTGAAGCTTTCTTT	CASSRGTTEAFF
once	TRBV3-1/TRBV3-2	-	TRBJ1-2	TGTGCCAGCAGCCAAGTTGGGCCAGGGAGGCCAGGGGGCTACACCTTC	CASSQVGPGRPGGYTF
-	TRBV7-2	-	TRBJ1-2	TGTGCCAGCAGCCCGAACAGGGATCTCTATGGCTACACCTTC	CASSPNRDLYGYTF
-	TRBV28	TRBD1	TRBJ2-2	TGTGCCAGCAGTTCACGTCAGGGGGCCCTGATGGGGCCGAACACCGGGGAGCTGTTTTTT	CASSSRQGALMGPNTGELFF
-	TRBV30	-	TRBJ1-1	TGTGCCTGGGCACCGGGGGTTAACACTGAAGCTTTCTTT	CAWAPGVNTEAFF
-	TRBV7-9	TRBD1	TRBJ2-6	TGTGCCAGCAGCGCAATCGGACAGGTCGCTCAATCTGGGGCCAACGTCCTGACTTTC	CASSAIGQVAQSGANVLTF
-	TRBV7-2	-	TRBJ2-7	TGTGCCAGCAGCCCTTCCTACGAGCAGTACTTC	CASSPSYEQYF
-	TRBV6-4	TRBD1	TRBJ1-2	TGTGCCAGCAGTCCCTACCCGGACAGGGGAGACGGCTACACCTTC	CASSPYPDRGDGYTF
-	TRBV2	TRBD1	TRBJ1-5	TGTGCCAGCAGTGGGACAGGGAAGGCCGTAGGACCCCAGCATTTT	CASSGTGKAVGPQHF
once	TRBV7-2	-	TRBJ2-7	TGTGCCAGCAGCCCAAGGGGGTTAGGTGGGTACGAGCAGTACTTC	CASSPRGLGGYEQYF
few	TRBV2	-	TRBJ2-7	TGTGCCAGCAGTCCGCTAGGATTCGAGCAGTACTTC	CASSPLGFEQYF
-	TRBV5-6	-	TRBJ1-5	TGTGCCAGCTCGACCTCCAGTGGGAGTAATCAGCCCCAGCATTTT	CASSTSSGSNQPQHF
-	TRBV12-5	TRBD2	TRBJ2-3	TGTGCTAGTGGTCGCCCTAGCGGGGGGACCACAGATACGCAGTATTTT	CASGRPSGGTTDTQYF
-	TRBV6-5	-	TRBJ1-3	TGTGCCAGCAGTTACGTTCCAGCGAGCTCTGGAAACACCATATATTTT	CASSYVPASSGNTIYF
-	TRBV25-1	TRBD2	TRBJ2-7	TGTGCCTCTTCAAAGGGACTAGCGGGAGTTTACGAGCAGTACTTC	CASSKGLAGVYEQYF
-	TRBV7-8	TRBD2	TRBJ2-5	TGTGCCAGCAGCTTAGCGGCTAGCGGGGCGCGACTCCAAGAGACCCAGTACTTC	CASSLAASGARLQETQYF
-	TRBV5-4	-	TRBJ2-7	TGTGCCAGCAGCGCCTGGACTATCTCCTACGAGCAGTACTTC	CASSAWTISYEQYF
-	TRBV27	TRBD1	TRBJ1-5	TGTGCCAGCAGTTTACGGGACAGGAGTCAGCCCCAGCATTTT	CASSLRDRSQPQHF
-	TRBV15	TRBD2	TRBJ2-3	TGTGCCACCAACAGGGTGACTAGCGGGAGATTCACAGATACGCAGTATTTT	CATNRVTSGRFTDTQYF
-	TRBV21-1	-	TRBJ1-1	TGTGCCAGCAGCAGAGGACAGGGGGACACTGAAGCTTTCTTT	CASSRGQGDTEAFF
-	TRBV11-2	TRBD1	TRBJ2-7	TGTGCCAGCAGCTTAGGGACAGGGGGTTCCTACGAGCAGTACTTC	CASSLGTGGSYEQYF
-	TRBV19	TRBD1	TRBJ1-2	TGTGCCAGTAGTATTGACAGGGGCCCTTATGGCTACACCTTC	CASSIDRGPYGYTF
few	TRBV7-8	TRBD2	TRBJ2-5	TGTGCCAGCAGCTTCCGGGACTACTCTGGGACCCAGTACTTC	CASSFRDYSGTQYF
once	TRBV5-1	-	TRBJ2-7	TGCGCCAGCGGTCTCACCGGAGGCGAGCAGTACTTC	CASGLTGGEQYF
-	TRBV9	TRBD2	TRBJ2-1	TGTGCCAGCAGCCCCGGGGGGGGACGGAACAATGAGCAGTTCTTC	CASSPGGGRNNEQFF
-	TRBV7-9	TRBD1	TRBJ1-1	TGTGCCAGCAGCCCCACAGGGGGCGCCACTGAAGCTTTCTTT	CASSPTGGATEAFF
-	TRBV2	-	TRBJ1-5	TGTGCCAGCAGTGATCACGGAGATCAGCCCCAGCATTTT	CASSDHGDQPQHF
-	TRBV19	-	TRBJ2-6	TGTGCCAGTAGTATAGACAGGGCTGGGGCCAACGTCCTGACTTTC	CASSIDRAGANVLTF
-	TRBV5-4	TRBD2	TRBJ2-7	TGTGCCAGCAGCTTTAGAGCGGGGGACTACGAGCAGTACTTC	CASSFRAGDYEQYF
-	TRBV6-4	-	TRBJ2-3	TGTGCCAGCAGTGAGCAGGCAACCGAGAGGCAGTATTTT	CASSEQATERQYF
once	TRBV5-1	TRBD1	TRBJ1-1	TGCGCCAGCAGCTTGGGGACAGGGGTAAATATGAACACTGAAGCTTTCTTT	CASSLGTGVNMNTEAFF
-	TRBV5-1	-	TRBJ2-1	TGCGCCAGCACCCTTAGCGGTAGCTCCTACAATGAGCAGTTCTTC	CASTLSGSSYNEQFF
few	TRBV4-3	-	TRBJ1-5	TGCGCCAGCAGCCAGGGACAAAATCAGCCCCAGCATTTT	CASSQGQNQPQHF
-	TRBV9	TRBD1	TRBJ1-1	TGTGCCAGCAGCGCTGGACAGGGGAACACTGAAGCTTTCTTT	CASSAGQGNTEAFF
few	TRBV12-5	-	TRBJ1-1	TGTGCTAGTGGCCCTACAGAAGACACTGAAGCTTTCTTT	CASGPTEDTEAFF
-	TRBV12-3/TRBV12-4	-	TRBJ1-2	TGTGCCAGCAGCCCGAGAAACTATGGCTACACCTTC	CASSPRNYGYTF
-	TRBV19	-	TRBJ2-3	TGTGCCAGTAGCCTGACAGGGGAGGGAGGCACAGATACGCAGTATTTT	CASSLTGEGGTDTQYF
-	TRBV19	TRBD1	TRBJ1-2	TGTGCCAGTAGTCCCGGGGACAGGTTCTATGGCTACACCTTC	CASSPGDRFYGYTF
-	TRBV5-5	-	TRBJ2-3	TGTGCCAGCAGCTTGGTAGACAGGCCTAGCACAGATACGCAGTATTTT	CASSLVDRPSTDTQYF
-	TRBV4-3	TRBD1	TRBJ2-1	TGCGCCAGCAGCCATGGGGACAGGGATGATGAGCAGTTCTTC	CASSHGDRDDEQFF
once	TRBV2	-	TRBJ2-1	TGTGCCAGCACTTACTTATCGGACAATGAGCAGTTCTTC	CASTYLSDNEQFF
-	TRBV19	-	TRBJ1-1	TGTGCCAGTCTCCGGGCACGGGGGGACACTGAAGCTTTCTTT	CASLRARGDTEAFF
once	TRBV5-1	TRBD1	TRBJ2-1	TGCGCCAGCAACAGGGGACCCAATGAGCAGTTCTTC	CASNRGPNEQFF